The rows below give T cell receptor beta chains drawn from one sample of a study of CD8+CD57+ T cells in acquired aplastic anemia. TCRdb independently ran MiXCR on the reads; one entry per CDR3 protein. The table records about 400,000 distinct CDR3 sequences, just under 70% of them present only once. Sequenced sample: sorted CD4+, CD8+, or CD8+CD57+ T cells (not recorded which) from PBMCs. The receptors here all came from a human donor in good health, serving as a control. Each CDR3 is given with its conserved first and last residue.

J	V	CDR3
TRBJ1-6	TRBV7-2	CASSLGEWYYGF
TRBJ1-1	TRBV14	CASSRAGKGTEAFF
TRBJ2-7	TRBV19	CASSFGESYEQYF
TRBJ2-2	TRBV19	CARTECPNTGELFF
TRBJ2-3	TRBV20-1	CSAVRDRQTGESTDTQYF
TRBJ1-5	TRBV29-1	CSARTGDSNQPDLF
TRBJ1-1	TRBV12-5	CASGLAVRSEAFF
TRBJ2-7	TRBV19	CASSITSGGTYEQYF
TRBJ1-5	TRBV11-3	CASSSPGCSNQPQHF
TRBJ1-2	TRBV7-3	CASSPLVKPYGYTF
TRBJ2-1	TRBV14	CASRKTGGQRWDEQFF
TRBJ2-3	TRBV7-2	CASSEAGTGWDKQYF
TRBJ2-2	TRBV5-1	CASSLTGLTNTGELFF
TRBJ2-2	TRBV2	CASSRQGGITGELIF
TRBJ2-3	TRBV29-1	CSVIDRWGTDTQYF
TRBJ2-7	TRBV7-2	CASSLAGTHYDQSF
TRBJ1-2	TRBV6-1	CASSWERGDYGYTF
TRBJ2-3	TRBV3-1	CASIPSGGAWTQYF
TRBJ2-7	TRBV20-1	CSAKPTTSYEQYF
TRBJ2-7	TRBV6-6	CASSYSSPGLLSSYEQYF
TRBJ2-7	TRBV5-5	CASSDGQGAHEQYF
TRBJ2-7	TRBV7-2	CASSRNGGAGYEQYF
TRBJ2-3	TRBV9	CASSVFGGDTQYF
TRBJ2-2	TRBV5-1	CASSLTGQGQTNTGELFF
TRBJ1-2	TRBV30	CACLLSGYTF
TRBJ2-7	TRBV2	CASSLDSGSNSYEQYF
TRBJ1-5	TRBV5-1	CASSSRLANSPQHF
TRBJ1-2	TRBV5-1	CASSRGGSVYTF
TRBJ2-7	TRBV5-1	CASSFGAREQYF
TRBJ2-5	TRBV7-2	CASSVISGTQYFGF
TRBJ1-5	TRBV7-3	CASSLQTYGYTFGHF
TRBJ1-2	TRBV10-3	CAISESNGGLNYGYTF
TRBJ1-2	TRBV5-1	CASSLAGISGYTF
TRBJ2-1	TRBV9	CATSRDRGSEQFF
TRBJ2-5	TRBV7-7	CASSSGTGYETQYF
TRBJ1-1	TRBV11-2	CASSPTGSYTEAFF
TRBJ2-6	TRBV5-1	CASSLATSGGANVLTF
TRBJ1-5	TRBV20-1	CSASGEKHSEHF